The entry that follows covers one TCR beta chain sequence. Its antigen is unknown. Base qualities are not recorded, but no much larger clone differs from it by a single base. The data derive from a study of technical replicates of blood from a handful of donors (dated by TCRdb to about 2017). Libraries were made using the immunoSEQ multiplex PCR assay. TCRdb obtained this table from immuneACCESS and retained in-frame rearrangements with V and J assigned. These tables miss some clones; where compared with another copy, unresolved V genes account for less than half of the shortfall, and the remainder is unexplained. This sample has about 75,000 clones in its table, and 91% of those were observed once. 0.35% to 0.4% of the sample is held by the ten biggest clonotypes. Trimming at the junction amounts to 7 bases on V and 6 bases on J, and the germline ends lie 15 bases apart. The germline V gene (reference sequence) provides CDR1 SEHNR and CDR2 FQNEAQ. The CDR3, cysteine through phenylalanine, is 13 amino acids long. Kept here is only the CDR3 DNA, which spans 39 bases and is read in frame from base 1.

The chain couples TRBV7-9 to TRBJ1-2, with a tentative D gene TRBD1 over 6 matching bases. The clonotype originates from a human donor in good health. Some clones in this sample may be carry-over from other donors' samples. Sequencing was done on a sample of T cells isolated from PBMCs. The DNA sequence is as follows: TGTGCCAGCATCCAAGGGGGGGGGAATGGCTACACCTTC. It codes for CASIQGGGNGYTF. Reference TRBV7-9 and TRBJ1-2 proteins supply the regions before and after the CDR3; the full variable domain is: DTGVSQNPRHKITKRGQNVTFRCDPISEHNRLYWYRQTLGQGPEFLTYFQNEAQLEKSRLLSDRFSAERPKGSFSTLEIQRTEQGDSAMYLCASIQGGGNGYTFGSGTRLTVV.